The following is a TCR beta chain sequence with its context. The antigen remains undetermined. Amplified TCR beta CDR3 regions were obtained using RNA transcripts as template. Second-round multiplex PCR came after a first-round RT-PCR that employed HTBI primers. TCRdb independently ran MiXCR on the multiplex PCR reads; one entry per CDR3 protein. Among some 1.1 million distinct CDR3 sequences listed, about 35% were seen once. The CDR3 contains 15 residues. V shed 0 bases and J shed 8 bases, with 17 bases lying between them. Germline CDR1 and CDR2: SGHNT and YYREEE (reference sequence). The sample originates from a study of Graves' ophthalmopathy and Graves' hyperthyroidism. Overall study results and limits: Most thyroid clonotypes with frequency above 0.001 were detected in blood too.

Enrolled hyperthyroidism patients had a new diagnosis, a duration under 2 months, and an age of 18 to 65. The receptor comes from an adult man with Graves' hyperthyroidism. Source material: peripheral blood or thyroid tissue (not recorded which). The chain has TRBV5-4 and TRBJ1-2; D possibly corresponds to TRBD1 (5 bases). The CDR3 DNA follows: TGTGCCAGCAGCTTGGTGAAGACAGACCGGAGGGGCTACACCTTC. Encoded protein: CASSLVKTDRRGYTF.